This entry describes one TCR beta chain. The sample is drawn from a study of shared clonotypes between healthy human individuals. TCRdb's copy holds only in-frame clones and misses some; the assay was immunoSEQ multiplex PCR. In the table there are approximately 2.1 million clones, just over 90% of which are singletons. This TCR was recovered from a man between 18 and 29 years old in good health. Some clones in this sample may be carry-over from other donors' samples. The specimen was naive CD4+ T cells from PBMCs. The subset here: CD45RA+ positively selected.

CDR3 residues: CAWAPDRRGTEQFF. The CDR3 DNA reads TGTGCCTGGGCCCCTGACAGGCGCGGGACTGAGCAGTTCTTC. This chain links TRBV30 with TRBJ2-1, with D possibly being TRBD1 or TRBD2 (6 bases each). The germline gives CDR1 GTSNPN, CDR2 SVGIG (reference sequence). Trimming cost V 5 bases and J 9 bases, with 20 bases left between them. The length of the CDR3 is 14 residues.